The following is a T cell receptor beta chain sequence with its context. The germline V gene encodes CDR1 MGHDK and CDR2 SYGVNS. The CDR3 spans 13 residues. Trimming left V 5 bases short and J 8 bases short, with 10 bases between. The repertoire was sequenced with immunoSEQ multiplex PCR; TCRdb's copy has only in-frame clones and lacks some. The sample lists roughly 110,000 clones, about 70% occurring once. This sample is drawn from a study of blood T cell repertoires in COVID-19. The chain recombines TRBV25-1 with TRBJ1-6, with a tentative D call TRBD1 (6 bases). This clonotype was obtained from a human donor with acute or convalescent COVID-19. The donor label of this sample is uncertain. The sequencing sample was made of peripheral blood. The CDR3 nucleotides read TGTGCCAGCAGTCTACAGGGTTATTCACCCCTCCACTTT. Protein product: CASSLQGYSPLHF.